The rows below give T cell receptor beta chains drawn from one sample of a study of blood T cell repertoires in COVID-19. TCRdb keeps only in-frame clones here, not all; method: immunoSEQ multiplex PCR. The table lists under 300,000 clones, 82% of them singletons, with 14% to 15% in the top ten. The sequencing sample was made of PBMCs or T cells enriched from blood (not recorded which). Source of these receptors: a man aged 35-49 years who had recovered from COVID-19. Both conserved end residues are trimmed from each CDR3. The order of the fields is J gene, V gene, CDR3 protein.

TRBJ1-2 | TRBV5-6 | ASSLREGVGGYT
TRBJ2-2 | TRBV2 | ASSAFGLAPNTGELF
TRBJ1-1 | TRBV7-8 | ASTRTGGNTEAF
TRBJ2-7 | TRBV7-3 | ASSYSAGGRSYEQY
TRBJ1-2 | TRBV28 | ASSSGTGPNYGYT
TRBJ1-2 | TRBV10-3 | AISLQGDGYT
TRBJ2-5 | TRBV5-5 | ASSLSGGASETQY
TRBJ1-1 | TRBV6-5 | ASSPWGREGEAF
TRBJ2-3 | TRBV9 | ASSVGIPRGDTQY
TRBJ1-2 | TRBV9 | ASSEGTGDALRYT
TRBJ1-3 | TRBV7-2 | ASSLSGGLGNTIY
TRBJ2-7 | TRBV21-1 | ASSTQDRAYEQY
TRBJ1-2 | TRBV19 | ASSIFTGLNYGYT
TRBJ2-3 | TRBV2 | ASSDRTSGRAKDTQY
TRBJ2-5 | TRBV28 | ATDSPAGVQETQY
TRBJ2-1 | TRBV7-9 | ASSLNFEQF
TRBJ1-2 | TRBV5-8 | ASSLYRGRNYGYT
TRBJ1-5 | TRBV19 | ASSLFGTVKTSQPQH